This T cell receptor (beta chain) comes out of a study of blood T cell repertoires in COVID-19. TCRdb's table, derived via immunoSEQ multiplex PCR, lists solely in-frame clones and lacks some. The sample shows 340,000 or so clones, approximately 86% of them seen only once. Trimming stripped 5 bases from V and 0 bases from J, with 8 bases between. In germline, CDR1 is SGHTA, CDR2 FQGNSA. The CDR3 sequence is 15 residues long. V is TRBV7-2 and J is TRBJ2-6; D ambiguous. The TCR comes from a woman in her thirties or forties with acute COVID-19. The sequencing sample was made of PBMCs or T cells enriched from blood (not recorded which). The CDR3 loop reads CASSRLRSGANVLTF. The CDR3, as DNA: TGTGCCAGCAGCCGTCTGCGCTCTGGGGCCAACGTCCTGACTTTC.